Reported below is one T cell receptor (beta chain). The CDR3 runs to 13 residues. Germline CDR1 and CDR2: MNHNY and SVGAGI (reference sequence). V lost 11 bases to trimming and J lost 5 bases, with 15 bases between them. The sample originates from a study of T cell changes during pregnancy in multiple sclerosis. TCRdb keeps only in-frame clones here, not all; method: immunoSEQ multiplex PCR. The table includes about 92,000 clones, around 92% detected once. This chain connects TRBV6-6 to TRBJ1-4; no clear D. The receptor was isolated from a female donor with multiple sclerosis, enrolled in a pregnancy study. The material sequenced was peripheral blood, taken in the third trimester of pregnancy. CDR3 sequence (DNA): TGTGCCGGAGGAAACAAGCGGAATGAAAAACTGTTTTTT. Its protein product is CAGGNKRNEKLFF.